The TCR beta chain described here comes from a study of blood T cell repertoires in COVID-19. Assay used: immunoSEQ multiplex PCR; TCRdb lists only in-frame clones, some missing. The sample records approximately 140,000 clones, about 89% being singletons. This TCR derives from a man of 80 years or more with acute or convalescent COVID-19. The source material was peripheral blood.

The CDR3 DNA follows: TGCAGCGTTGTGGGACACATCCAGGGGGTAATCTACTCCTACGAGCAGTACTTC. Translated: CSVVGHIQGVIYSYEQYF. V usage is TRBV29-1 and J usage is TRBJ2-7, with TRBD1 matching 7 bases. The germline gives CDR1 SQVTM, CDR2 ANQGSEA. Trimming took 4 bases from V and 0 from J; bases not matched to a gene: 18. This CDR3 contains 18 residues.